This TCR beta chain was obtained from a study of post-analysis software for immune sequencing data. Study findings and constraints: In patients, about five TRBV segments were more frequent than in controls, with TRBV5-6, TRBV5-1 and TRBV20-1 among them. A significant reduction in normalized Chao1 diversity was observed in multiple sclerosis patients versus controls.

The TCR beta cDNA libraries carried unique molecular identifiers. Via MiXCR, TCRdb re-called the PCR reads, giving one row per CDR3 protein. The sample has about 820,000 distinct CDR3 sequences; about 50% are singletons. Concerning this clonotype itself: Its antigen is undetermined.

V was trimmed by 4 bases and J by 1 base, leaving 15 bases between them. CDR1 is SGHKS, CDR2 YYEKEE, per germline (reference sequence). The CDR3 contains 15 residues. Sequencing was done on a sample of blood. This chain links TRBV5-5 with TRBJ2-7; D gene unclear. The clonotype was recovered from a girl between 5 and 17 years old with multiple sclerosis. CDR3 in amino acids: CASSRAPGSSYEQYF. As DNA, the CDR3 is TGTGCCAGCAGCCGTGCTCCCGGGTCTTCCTACGAGCAGTACTTC.